This T cell receptor beta chain came from a study of technical replicates of blood from a few donors. This table comes from immunoSEQ multiplex PCR, and its TCRdb copy is limited to in-frame clones, with some not included. The profile shows about 93,000 clones, 95% of them singletons. Germline loops: CDR1 SGHRS, CDR2 YFSETQ. The CDR3 is 19 amino acids. The trim removed 5 bases at V and 12 bases at J, leaving 24 bases unmatched. The chain has TRBV5-1 and TRBJ2-1; 12 positions agree with TRBD2. Material: T cells isolated from PBMCs. The TCR comes from a human donor in good health. The CDR3, as DNA: TGCGCCAGCAGAGAAACAGGAACCGGACTAGCGGGGATGGGGCGATGGCAGTTCTTC. Translation gives CASRETGTGLAGMGRWQFF.